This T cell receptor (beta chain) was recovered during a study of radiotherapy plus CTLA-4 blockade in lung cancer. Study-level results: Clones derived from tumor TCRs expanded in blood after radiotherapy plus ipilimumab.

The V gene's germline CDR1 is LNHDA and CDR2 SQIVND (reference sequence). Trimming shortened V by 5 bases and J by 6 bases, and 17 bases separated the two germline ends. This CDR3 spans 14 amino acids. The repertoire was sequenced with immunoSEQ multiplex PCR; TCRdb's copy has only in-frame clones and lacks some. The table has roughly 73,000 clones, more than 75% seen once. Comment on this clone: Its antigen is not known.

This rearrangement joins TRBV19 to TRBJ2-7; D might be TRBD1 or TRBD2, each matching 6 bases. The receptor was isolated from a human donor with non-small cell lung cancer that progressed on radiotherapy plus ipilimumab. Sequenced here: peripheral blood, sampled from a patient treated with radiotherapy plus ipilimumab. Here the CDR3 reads CASSPVVRGGEQYF. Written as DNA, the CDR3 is TGTGCCAGTAGTCCGGTAGTCAGGGGAGGCGAGCAGTACTTC. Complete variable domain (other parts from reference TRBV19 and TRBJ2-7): DGGITQSPKYLFRKEGQNVTLSCEQNLNHDAMYWYRQDPGQGLRLIYYSQIVNDFQKGDIAEGYSVSREKKESFPLTVTSAQKNPTAFYLCASSPVVRGGEQYFGPGTRLTVT.